This is a list of T cell receptor beta chains from one sample in a study of tumor and adjacent non-tumor tissue in lung cancer. TCRdb reanalysed the multiplex PCR reads using MiXCR and keeps one entry per CDR3 protein. Of tens of thousands of distinct CDR3 sequences listed, approximately 71% are singletons. The specimen was lung tumor tissue. These receptors were obtained from a woman aged 65 to 85 with non-small cell lung cancer. The CDR3 runs from the conserved cysteine through the conserved F or W. Fields, in order: J gene, D gene, V gene, clone size, CDR3 DNA, CDR3 protein. D genes are given only for firm matches. Only part of the rows carry a size: once, few, many, or a class if the clone is expanded.

>TRBJ2-2|TRBD2|TRBV6-2/TRBV6-3|-
TGTGCCAGCATTTACCCCCTGGTGCAGCGGGAGACAGACGGGGAGCTATTTTTT
CASIYPLVQRETDGELFF
>TRBJ2-6|-|TRBV28|-
TGTGCCAGCAGTAGCGGTGGCCCTAACTCTGGGGCCAACGTCCTGACCTTC
CASSSGGPNSGANVLTF
>TRBJ2-3|-|TRBV9|few
TGTGCCAGCAGCGCCCTTGGTCTAGGGATAAGCACAGATACGCAGTATTTT
CASSALGLGISTDTQYF
>TRBJ2-3|-|TRBV6-1|-
TGTGCCAGCAGTGAACGTGGTAGAAATATCAATCAGCCCCAGTATTTT
CASSERGRNINQPQYF
>TRBJ2-6|-|TRBV19|-
TGTGACAGTAGTCCTCTTACCTCTGGGGCCAATGTCCTGACTTTC
CDSSPLTSGANVLTF
>TRBJ1-2|-|TRBV4-2|-
TGTGTCAGCAGCCAAGGCCGTGGGGCTAGCAACTATGGCCACACCTTC
CVSSQGRGASNYGHTF
>TRBJ2-6|TRBD1|TRBV10-3|-
TGTACCATCAATGGACAGACAGGGAACTCTGGGGCCAACGTCCTGACTTTC
CTINGQTGNSGANVLTF
>TRBJ2-7|-|TRBV4-2|-
TGTGCCAGCAGCCTGCAGCGAAACTCCTACGAGCAGTATTTC
CASSLQRNSYEQYF
>TRBJ2-1|TRBD1|TRBV14|-
TGTGCCAGTAGCCAAGTTGCAGGGGGCGCCTACAATGAGCAGTTCTTC
CASSQVAGGAYNEQFF
>TRBJ2-1|-|TRBV29-1|-
TGCAGAGCAGACAGGTACAGTGAGCAATTCTTC
CRADRYSEQFF
>TRBJ1-1|-|TRBV4-1|once
TGCGCCAGCAGCCAAAAGCCCTCGCCGAACACTGAAGCTTTCTTT
CASSQKPSPNTEAFF
>TRBJ1-5|-|TRBV6-5|many
TGTGCCAGCAGTTACGAGGGTCAGCCCCAGCATTTT
CASSYEGQPQHF
>TRBJ2-2|-|TRBV12-5|-
TGTGCTAGTGGTTTGTTCGCTGGGGGCCCTGTGGAGCTGTTTTTT
CASGLFAGGPVELFF
>TRBJ2-5|TRBD2|TRBV6-2/TRBV6-3|-
TGTGCAAGCAGTTACCGCGGGAGCGGGGAGACCAAGTACTTC
CASSYRGSGETKYF
>TRBJ2-5|TRBD1|TRBV4-2|-
TGTGCCAGCAACCAAACCCCGGGACAGGGGTTTGGGGAGACCCAGCACTTC
CASNQTPGQGFGETQHF
>TRBJ1-6|-|TRBV7-8|once
TGTACCAGCAGCTTAGACCTACTTTACGGTTCACCACTCCACTTT
CTSSLDLLYGSPLHF
>TRBJ2-2|-|TRBV6-1|-
TGTGCCAACAGTTTACAGGCGAACACGGGGGAGCTGTTTTTT
CANSLQANTGELFF
>TRBJ2-5|-|TRBV5-4|-
-
CASSFSWGAGTQYF
>TRBJ2-1|-|TRBV28|-
TGTGTCAGCTTAGCGGTGGGAATCTACAATGAGCAGTTCTTC
CVSLAVGIYNEQFF
>TRBJ2-3|-|TRBV6-1|few
TGTGCCAGCAGACTTGAACGGGGATGGGACACGGATACGCAGTATTTT
CASRLERGWDTDTQYF
>TRBJ2-7|-|TRBV20-1|many
TGCAGTGCTAGAGTTCCCAGCGGCACCTACGAGCAGTACTTC
CSARVPSGTYEQYF
>TRBJ1-1|-|TRBV4-1|-
TGCGCCAGCAGTCAAGACAAGGGGCCGTTGACTGAAGCTTTCTTT
CASSQDKGPLTEAFF
>TRBJ1-1|TRBD1|TRBV5-5|-
TGTGCCAGCGGCTTGGATCCAGGGGGGTACACTGTAGCTTTCTTT
CASGLDPGGYTVAFF
>TRBJ1-1|-|TRBV4-1|-
TGTACCAGCAGCCAAGATTCTGGGGGTGAGGGAGCTTTCTTT
CTSSQDSGGEGAFF
>TRBJ2-2|TRBD2|TRBV5-1|once
TGCGCAAGCAGCTCATCCCGGACTAGCGTCACCTGGGAGCTGTTTTTT
CASSSSRTSVTWELFF
>TRBJ1-3|-|TRBV6-6|many
TGTGCCAGCAGCCAATATGCACAGGGCTCTGGAAACACCATATATTTT
CASSQYAQGSGNTIYF
>TRBJ2-2|TRBD2|TRBV6-5|many
TGTGCCAGCAGTCACTCTTTTTGGACTAGCGGGAGCTCCGGGGAGCTGTTTTTT
CASSHSFWTSGSSGELFF
>TRBJ1-3|TRBD1|TRBV28|-
TGTGCCAGCAATTTAGGACAGGGACGCACTAGAAACACCATATATTTT
CASNLGQGRTRNTIYF
>TRBJ2-1|TRBD1|TRBV24-1|many
TGTGCCACCAGTGATTTGAGAAACAGGGGGCGGAATGAGCAGTTCTTC
CATSDLRNRGRNEQFF
>TRBJ2-2|-|TRBV30|many
TGTGCCTGGCCCGGACGCTCCCTCAAGCCCGGGGAGCTGTTTTTT
CAWPGRSLKPGELFF
>TRBJ2-7|-|TRBV29-1|-
TGCATCGTTAGGGCTAGCGCCTCCTCCGGGCAGTACTTC
CIVRASASSGQYF
>TRBJ2-1|TRBD1|TRBV10-3|-
TGTGCCATCAGTGGCAGGCAGGGGGCGGTTAATAATGAGCAATTCTTC
CAISGRQGAVNNEQFF
>TRBJ1-1|-|TRBV20-1|-
TGCAGTGCCCGGAGGGTGGGCGCTGAAGCTTTCTTT
CSARRVGAEAFF
>TRBJ2-1|-|TRBV28|few
TGTGCCAGCAGTTTATCCCCCTTAGACAATGAGCAGTTCTTC
CASSLSPLDNEQFF
>TRBJ1-2|TRBD1|TRBV24-1|-
TGTGCCACCAGTGAGGCGACAGGGAACTATGGCTACACCTTC
CATSEATGNYGYTF
>TRBJ1-5|-|TRBV20-1|-
TGCAGTGCTCCCCGGGACAATGATCAGCCCCAGCATTTT
CSAPRDNDQPQHF
>TRBJ2-1|-|TRBV5-4|many
TGTGCCAGCAGCTTGAGTTCCGGGACTCTCTACAATGAGCAGTTCTTC
CASSLSSGTLYNEQFF
>TRBJ1-4|-|TRBV5-4|-
TGTGCCAGCAGCATGAGCCCGGGAATCGATGAAAAACTGTTTTTT
CASSMSPGIDEKLFF
>TRBJ2-1|-|TRBV10-3|-
TGTGCCATTAGAAATGACGGAGGGACGGGGGCATACAATAAACAGTTCTTC
CAIRNDGGTGAYNKQFF
>TRBJ2-2|TRBD2|TRBV5-4|once
TGTGACAGCAGCTTCAGCGGGAGAGCCCTAGGGATCGGGGAACTGTTTTTT
CDSSFSGRALGIGELFF
>TRBJ1-6|-|TRBV6-6|many
TGTGCCAGCAGTTACGATGAGACGAGCTCCTATAATTCACCCCTCCACTTT
CASSYDETSSYNSPLHF
>TRBJ1-5|-|TRBV28|-
TGTACCAGCAGAGCTTGGGGGGGTAGCAATCAGCCCCATCATTTT
CTSRAWGGSNQPHHF
>TRBJ1-1|-|TRBV28|many
TGTGCCAGCAGTGTCCGGGACGCTATAGGGACTGAAGCTTTCTTT
CASSVRDAIGTEAFF
>TRBJ1-1|-|TRBV6-6|once
TGCGCCAGCAGTTCATCAGCCAACACTGGAGCTTTCTTT
CASSSSANTGAFF
>TRBJ2-1|-|TRBV29-1|-
TGTAGCGTTGGAGGGGAGTCGATCGATGAGCAGTTCTTC
CSVGGESIDEQFF
>TRBJ2-3|TRBD2|TRBV20-1|-
TGCAGTGCTAGCGGTCTAGCGGGACCAGAATTTAACACAGATACGCAGTATTTT
CSASGLAGPEFNTDTQYF
>TRBJ2-4|-|TRBV19|-
TGTGCCAGTAGTGTTCAACAGAGCGCGATAAAAAACATTCAGTACTTC
CASSVQQSAIKNIQYF
>TRBJ1-2|-|TRBV11-1|-
TGTACCAGCAGTCTTTCGGGACTTGGCTATGGCTACACCTTC
CTSSLSGLGYGYTF
>TRBJ2-7|TRBD2|TRBV10-3|-
TGTGCCATCAGGATAGAGGAACTAGCGGGCGTTCCCTACGAGCAGTACTTC
CAIRIEELAGVPYEQYF
>TRBJ2-1|-|TRBV12-3/TRBV12-4|-
TGTGCCAACAGCTCCAGTTGGGGCGGGATGGCCAGTATTCCTCAGTTCTTC
CANSSSWGGMASIPQFF
>TRBJ2-1|TRBD1|TRBV11-2|once
TGTGCCAGCAGCTCGGACAGGGGCGGCTACAATGAGCAGTTCTTC
CASSSDRGGYNEQFF
>TRBJ2-2|-|TRBV7-9|-
TGTGCCAGCAGCCCCCCCTGGGATGGGGAGCTGTTTTTT
CASSPPWDGELFF
>TRBJ2-1|-|TRBV29-1|once
TGCAGCGTTCAGGCCAGAAACTACAATGGGCAGTTCTTC
CSVQARNYNGQFF